This TCR beta chain was sequenced in a study of T cell responses to AZD1222 COVID-19 vaccine (dated by TCRdb to the early 2020s). Describing the broader study: AZD1222 recipients with second doses at about 4 weeks or about 12 weeks were pooled, because spike-specific TCR depth and breadth did not differ between schedules. A total of 233 trial participants underwent TCR sequencing, of whom 200 to 220 had received two doses of AZD1222 and approximately 25 had received two doses of the MenACWY control vaccine. Trial participants were enrolled by age into subgroups of 18-55, 56-69 and 70-plus years, and approximately 150, 30 and 60 TCR-sequenced participants, respectively, were included in these subgroups.

The sample's time point label, in plain terms: baseline before first vaccination. Samples from vaccinated people were obtained from the UK trials COV001 and COV002, which included a single-blind randomized controlled phase 2/3 trial of AZD1222 (ChAdOx1 nCoV-19) in healthy adults. For TCRbeta chain sequencing, PBMC samples from trial participants were taken at day 0 and at day 28 after the second dose. Findings and caveats that apply to the study as a whole: Conclusions about previously exposed vaccinees are limited because only 6 or 7 AZD1222 recipients were SARS-CoV-2 seropositive at baseline. Spike-specific TCR breadth and depth rose significantly after two AZD1222 doses compared with day 0 and with MenACWY recipients. Participants were mostly white British, with more females than males. The authors suggested clonal diversity may have been underestimated. Vaccine-associated CD4 TCRs spanned the whole spike protein, with dominant responses in regions 160-218 and 743-854. Reportedly, close to half of the unique spike-specific TCRs recognized epitopes lying outside the regions that are mutated in the B.1.351 and B.1.1.7 variants. In the small 56-69-year group, the increase in depth fell short of significance, most likely because of low power. No day 14 peak-response samples were available, so repertoires were characterized only after the peak T cell response.

V and J are truncated by 1 base and 4 bases respectively, leaving an intervening sequence of 8 bases. The cysteine opens and the phenylalanine closes a CDR3 of 13 amino acids. The DNA shown is the 39-base CDR3, in frame from base 1. CDR1 and CDR2, per the germline V gene, are SGHTS and YDEGEE. The CDR3 regions of human TCRbeta chains were analyzed by immunosequencing. The published analysis was carried out like this. Repertoire TCRs were matched against a reference library of SARS-CoV-2-specific TCRs generated with the MIRA antigen-specificity platform. Breadth was defined as the fraction of unique TCRs that were SARS-CoV-2-associated, and depth was defined as the fraction of total T cells that were SARS-CoV-2-associated. Using the MIRA data, each spike-specific TCR was assigned both to the spike region to which the TCR was reactive and to a CD4 or CD8 class. Log10-transformed breadth and depth values were compared by one-way ANOVA with Sidak's multiple comparisons tests. Held by TCRdb, this immuneACCESS table contains in-frame sequences only and omits some clones. Under half of the omission traces to an unresolved V gene where checked; the cause of the rest is unknown. V and J calls and clone size are copied from that table; D and trimming were computed from the DNA. The sample table records 120,000 or so clones; about 89% of these occur just once. Approximately 30% of the sample belongs to the ten largest clones.

Points on this clone: Its antigen specificity is not known. The input lacks base qualities; no much larger clone sits a single base away.

Here the sequenced sample was peripheral blood, taken on day 0 of AZD1222 vaccination. The TCR originated in an adult in good health. The chain employs TRBV5-8 and TRBJ1-1, with the D gene call left open. The CDR3 protein sequence reads: CASSLLGSTEAFF. The sequenced DNA: TGTGCCAGCAGCTTGTTGGGTAGCACTGAAGCTTTCTTT.